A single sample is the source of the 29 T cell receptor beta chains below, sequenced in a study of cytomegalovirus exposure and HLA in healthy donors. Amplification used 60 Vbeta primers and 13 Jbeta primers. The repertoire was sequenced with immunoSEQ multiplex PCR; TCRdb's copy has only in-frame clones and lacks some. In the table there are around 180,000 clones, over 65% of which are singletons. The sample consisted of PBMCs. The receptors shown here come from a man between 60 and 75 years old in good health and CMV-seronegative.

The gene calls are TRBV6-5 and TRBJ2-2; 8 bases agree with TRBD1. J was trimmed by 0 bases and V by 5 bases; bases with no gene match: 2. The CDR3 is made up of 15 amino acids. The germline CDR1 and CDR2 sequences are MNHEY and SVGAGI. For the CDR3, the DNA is TGTGCCAGCAGTAGGGACAGGCCGAACACCGGGGAGCTGTTTTTT. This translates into CASSRDRPNTGELFF.

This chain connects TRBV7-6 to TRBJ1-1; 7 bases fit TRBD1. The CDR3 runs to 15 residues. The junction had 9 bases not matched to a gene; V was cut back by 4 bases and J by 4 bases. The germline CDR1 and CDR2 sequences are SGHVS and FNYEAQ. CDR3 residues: CASSWGHPGGTEAFF. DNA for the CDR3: TGTGCCAGCAGCTGGGGACACCCAGGGGGCACTGAAGCTTTCTTT.

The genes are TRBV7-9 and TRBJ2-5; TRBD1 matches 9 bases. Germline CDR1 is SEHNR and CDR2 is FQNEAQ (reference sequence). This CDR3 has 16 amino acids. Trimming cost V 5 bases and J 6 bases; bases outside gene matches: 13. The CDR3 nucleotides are TGTGCCAGCAGCCGAGAGGCCCGGGACAGGGAACAGACCCAGTACTTC. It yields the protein CASSREARDREQTQYF.

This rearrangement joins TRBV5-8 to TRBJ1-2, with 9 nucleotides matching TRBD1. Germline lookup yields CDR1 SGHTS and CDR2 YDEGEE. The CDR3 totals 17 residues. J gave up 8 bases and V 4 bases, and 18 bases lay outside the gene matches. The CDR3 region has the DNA TGTGCCAGCAGCCGCCGGGACAGGGAAAAAGGATTGAGGGGCTACACCTTC. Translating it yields CASSRRDREKGLRGYTF.

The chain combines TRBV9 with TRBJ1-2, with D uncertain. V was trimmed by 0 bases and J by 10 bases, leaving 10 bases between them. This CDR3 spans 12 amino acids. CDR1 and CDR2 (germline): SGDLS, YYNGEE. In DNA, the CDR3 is TGTGCCAGCAGCGTAGGCTCGCGCGACTACACCTTC. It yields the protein CASSVGSRDYTF. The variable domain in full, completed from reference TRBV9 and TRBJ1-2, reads DSGVTQTPKHLITATGQRVTLRCSPRSGDLSVYWYQQSLDQGLQFLIQYYNGEERAKGNILERFSAQQFPDLHSELNLSSLELGDSALYFCASSVGSRDYTFGSGTRLTVV.

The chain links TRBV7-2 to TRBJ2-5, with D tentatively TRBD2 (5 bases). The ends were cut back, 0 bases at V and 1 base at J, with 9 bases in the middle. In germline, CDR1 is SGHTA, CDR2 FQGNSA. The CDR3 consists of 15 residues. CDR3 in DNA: TGTGCCAGCAGCTTAGCACGGGGTATCCAAGAGACCCAGTACTTC. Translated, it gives CASSLARGIQETQYF.

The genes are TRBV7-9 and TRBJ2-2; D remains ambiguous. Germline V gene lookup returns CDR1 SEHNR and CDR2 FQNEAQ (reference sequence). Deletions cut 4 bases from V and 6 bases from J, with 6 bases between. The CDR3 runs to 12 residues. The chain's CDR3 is CASSYLSGELFF. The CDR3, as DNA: TGTGCCAGCAGCTATCTGTCCGGGGAGCTGTTTTTT.

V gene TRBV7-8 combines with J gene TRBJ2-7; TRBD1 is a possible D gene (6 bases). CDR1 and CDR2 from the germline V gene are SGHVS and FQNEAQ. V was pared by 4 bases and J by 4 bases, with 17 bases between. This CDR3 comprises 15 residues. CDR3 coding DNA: TGTGCCAGCAGCTCTTTGGACAGCGCGGAATACGAGCAGTACTTC. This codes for CASSSLDSAEYEQYF.

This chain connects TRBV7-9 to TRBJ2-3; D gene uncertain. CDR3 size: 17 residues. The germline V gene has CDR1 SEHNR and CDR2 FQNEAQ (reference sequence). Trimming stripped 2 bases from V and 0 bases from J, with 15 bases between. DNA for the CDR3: TGTGCCAGCAGCTTACCCCCTGCCGTCACTAGCACAGATACGCAGTATTTT. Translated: CASSLPPAVTSTDTQYF.

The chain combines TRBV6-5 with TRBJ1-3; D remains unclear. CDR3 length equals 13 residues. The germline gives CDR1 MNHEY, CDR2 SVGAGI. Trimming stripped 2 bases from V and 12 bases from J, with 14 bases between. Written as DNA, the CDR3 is TGTGCCAGCAGTTACACCCTGTCGAGTGGCATATATTTT. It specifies CASSYTLSSGIYF.

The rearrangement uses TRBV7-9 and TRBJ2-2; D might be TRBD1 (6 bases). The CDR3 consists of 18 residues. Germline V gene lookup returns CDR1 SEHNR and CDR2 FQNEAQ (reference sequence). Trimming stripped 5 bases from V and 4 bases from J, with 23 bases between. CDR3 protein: CASSLTGPKRFGTGELFF. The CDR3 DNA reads TGTGCCAGCAGCCTGACAGGACCGAAACGATTTGGCACCGGGGAGCTGTTTTTT.

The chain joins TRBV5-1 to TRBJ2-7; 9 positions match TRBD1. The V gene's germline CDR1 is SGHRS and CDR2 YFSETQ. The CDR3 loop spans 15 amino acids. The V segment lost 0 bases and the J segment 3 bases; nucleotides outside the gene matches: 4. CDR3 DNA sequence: TGCGCCAGCAGCTTGGGGGACAGGGTCAGCTACGAGCAGTACTTC. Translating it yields CASSLGDRVSYEQYF.

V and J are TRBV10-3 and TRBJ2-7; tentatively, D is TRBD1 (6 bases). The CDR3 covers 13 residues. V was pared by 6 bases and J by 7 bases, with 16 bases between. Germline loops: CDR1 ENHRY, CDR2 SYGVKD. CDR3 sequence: CAIRGLQGTEQYF. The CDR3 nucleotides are TGTGCCATCAGGGGGTTACAGGGAACTGAGCAGTACTTC.

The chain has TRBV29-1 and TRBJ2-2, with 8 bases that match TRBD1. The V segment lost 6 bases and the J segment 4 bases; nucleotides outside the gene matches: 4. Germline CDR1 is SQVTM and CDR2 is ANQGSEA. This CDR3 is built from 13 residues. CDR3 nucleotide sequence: TGCAGCGTGGGGGACAGGAGCACCGGGGAGCTGTTTTTT. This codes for CSVGDRSTGELFF.

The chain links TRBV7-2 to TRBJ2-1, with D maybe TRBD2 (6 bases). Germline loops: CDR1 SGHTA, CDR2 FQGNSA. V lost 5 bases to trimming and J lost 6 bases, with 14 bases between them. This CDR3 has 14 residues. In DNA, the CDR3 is TGTGCCAGCAGCCAGGACCGGAGGGGCAATGAGCAGTTCTTC. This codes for CASSQDRRGNEQFF.

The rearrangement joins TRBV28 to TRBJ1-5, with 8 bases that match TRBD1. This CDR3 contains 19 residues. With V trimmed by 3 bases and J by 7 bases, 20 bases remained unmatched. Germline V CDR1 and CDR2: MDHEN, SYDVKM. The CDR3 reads CASSFLGGTGSPREQPQHF. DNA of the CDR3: TGTGCCAGCAGTTTCCTCGGCGGGACAGGCTCCCCCCGGGAACAGCCCCAGCATTTT.

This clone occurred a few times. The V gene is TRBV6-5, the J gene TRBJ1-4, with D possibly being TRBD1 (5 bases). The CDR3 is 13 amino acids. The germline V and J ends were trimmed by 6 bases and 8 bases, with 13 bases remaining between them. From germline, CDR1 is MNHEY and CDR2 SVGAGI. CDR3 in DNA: TGTGCCAGCAGGGGGCGCATAGGGGAAAAACTGTTTTTT. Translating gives CASRGRIGEKLFF.

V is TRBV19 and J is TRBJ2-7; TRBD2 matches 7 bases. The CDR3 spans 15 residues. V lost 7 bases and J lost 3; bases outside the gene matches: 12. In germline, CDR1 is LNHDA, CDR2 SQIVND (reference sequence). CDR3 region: CASTEGTAGNYEQYF. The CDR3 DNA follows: TGTGCCAGTACGGAAGGTACAGCGGGAAACTACGAGCAGTACTTC.

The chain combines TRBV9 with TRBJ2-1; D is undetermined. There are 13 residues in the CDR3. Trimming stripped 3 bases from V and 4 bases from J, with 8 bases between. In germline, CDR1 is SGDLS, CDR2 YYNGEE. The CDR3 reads CASSGPSYNEQFF. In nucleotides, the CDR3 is TGTGCCAGCAGCGGGCCTTCGTACAATGAGCAGTTCTTC. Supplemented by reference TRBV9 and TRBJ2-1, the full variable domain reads DSGVTQTPKHLITATGQRVTLRCSPRSGDLSVYWYQQSLDQGLQFLIQYYNGEERAKGNILERFSAQQFPDLHSELNLSSLELGDSALYFCASSGPSYNEQFFGPGTRLTVL.

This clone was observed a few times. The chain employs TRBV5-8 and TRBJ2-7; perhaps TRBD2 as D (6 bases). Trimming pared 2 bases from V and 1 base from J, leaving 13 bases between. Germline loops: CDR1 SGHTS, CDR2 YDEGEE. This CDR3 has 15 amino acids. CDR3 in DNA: TGTGCCAGCAGCTTTGGGGCGGGGCCATCCTACGAGCAGTACTTC. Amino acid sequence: CASSFGAGPSYEQYF.

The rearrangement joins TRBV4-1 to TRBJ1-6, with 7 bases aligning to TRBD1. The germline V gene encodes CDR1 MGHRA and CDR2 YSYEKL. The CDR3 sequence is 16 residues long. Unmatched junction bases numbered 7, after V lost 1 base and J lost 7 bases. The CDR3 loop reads CASSQAGTATNSPLHF. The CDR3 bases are TGCGCCAGCAGCCAAGCTGGGACAGCTACGAATTCACCCCTCCACTTT.

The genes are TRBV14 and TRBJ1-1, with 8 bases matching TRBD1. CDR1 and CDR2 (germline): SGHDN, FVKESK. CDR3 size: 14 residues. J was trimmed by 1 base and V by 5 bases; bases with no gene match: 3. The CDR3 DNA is TGTGCCAGCAGCGCAACAGGGGGGAACACTGAAGCTTTCTTT. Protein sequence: CASSATGGNTEAFF.

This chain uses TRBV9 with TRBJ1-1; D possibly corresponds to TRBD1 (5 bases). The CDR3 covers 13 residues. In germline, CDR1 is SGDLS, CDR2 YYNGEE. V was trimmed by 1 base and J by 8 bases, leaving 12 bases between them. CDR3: CASSVQGTSEAFF. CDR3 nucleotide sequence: TGTGCCAGCAGCGTACAGGGAACTTCCGAAGCTTTCTTT.

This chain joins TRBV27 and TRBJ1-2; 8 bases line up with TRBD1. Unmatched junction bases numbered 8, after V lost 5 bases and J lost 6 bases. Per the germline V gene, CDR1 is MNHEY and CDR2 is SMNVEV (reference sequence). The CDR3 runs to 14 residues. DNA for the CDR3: TGTGCCAGCAGTCCAGGACAGGGAGAGGATGGCTACACCTTC. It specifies CASSPGQGEDGYTF.

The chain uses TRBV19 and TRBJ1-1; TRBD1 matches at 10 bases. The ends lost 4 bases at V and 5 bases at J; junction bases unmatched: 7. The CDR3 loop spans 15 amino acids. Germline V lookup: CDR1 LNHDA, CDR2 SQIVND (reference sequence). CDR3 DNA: TGTGCCAGTAGTACTACCGGGACAGGGGTTACTGAAGCTTTCTTT. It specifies CASSTTGTGVTEAFF.

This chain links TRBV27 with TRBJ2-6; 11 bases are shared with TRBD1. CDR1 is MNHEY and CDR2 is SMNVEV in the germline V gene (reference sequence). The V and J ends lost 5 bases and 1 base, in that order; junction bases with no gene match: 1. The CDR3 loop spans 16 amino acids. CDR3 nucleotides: TGTGCCAGCAGTGGGGACAGGGGGTCTGGGGCCAACGTCCTGACTTTC. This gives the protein CASSGDRGSGANVLTF.

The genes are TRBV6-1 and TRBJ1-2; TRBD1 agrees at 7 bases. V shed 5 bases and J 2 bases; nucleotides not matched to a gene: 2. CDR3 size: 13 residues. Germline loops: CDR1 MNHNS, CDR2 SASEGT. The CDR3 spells CASSTGANYGYTF. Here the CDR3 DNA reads TGTGCCAGCAGTACAGGGGCAAACTATGGCTACACCTTC.

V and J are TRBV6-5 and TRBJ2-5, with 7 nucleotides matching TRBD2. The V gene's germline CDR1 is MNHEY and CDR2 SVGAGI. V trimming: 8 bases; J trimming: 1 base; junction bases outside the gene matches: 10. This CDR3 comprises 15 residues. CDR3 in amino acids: CASARAGETQETQYF. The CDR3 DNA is TGTGCCAGCGCCCGGGCGGGGGAAACCCAAGAGACCCAGTACTTC.

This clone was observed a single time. CDR3 sequence reads: CASSRKMNTEAFF. The DNA of the CDR3 is TGTGCCAGCAGCCGTAAAATGAACACTGAAGCTTTCTTT. The chain joins TRBV11-3 to TRBJ1-1; the D is unclear. Germline lookup yields CDR1 SGHNT and CDR2 YENEEA. CDR3 length equals 13 residues. The V and J ends lost 5 bases and 0 bases respectively, with 7 bases between them.